A selection of T cell receptor beta chains follows, all from one sample in a study of CD4 T cells in relation to SARS-CoV-2 and coronaviruses. Their specific antigens are unknown. Sequencing used immunoSEQ multiplex PCR; TCRdb keeps in-frame clones, though not all of them. The sample consists of some 16,000 clones, about 82% of them appearing once. The sample taken for sequencing was CD4+ T cells from PBMCs, cultured in vitro. Receptors originate from a human donor in good health. CDR3s include the opening cysteine and the closing phenylalanine or tryptophan. A D gene is named only where the DNA matches it firmly. The size field is filled for only some rows; it gives once, few, many or a size class.

-	TRBV29-1	TRBJ2-7	-	TGCAGCGTTGCTGAGGTCCTCTTGAGTTCCTACGAGCAGTACTTC	CSVAEVLLSSYEQYF
TRBD1	TRBV6-6	TRBJ1-1	-	TGTGCCAGCAGTGCCTCGGACAGGGGAAGAGGCACTGAAGCTTTCTTT	CASSASDRGRGTEAFF
TRBD2	TRBV7-9	TRBJ2-5	-	TGTGCCAGCAGCTTCGGGGGGTGGGAGACCCAGTACTTC	CASSFGGWETQYF
TRBD1	TRBV11-2	TRBJ2-7	-	TGTGCCAGCAGCTTAAGGGGTCGGGACAGCTTCTACGAGCAGTACTTC	CASSLRGRDSFYEQYF
TRBD1	TRBV19	TRBJ1-5	few	TGTGCCAGTAGTTTCCTACAGGGGGCCCACGATCAGCCCCAGCATTTT	CASSFLQGAHDQPQHF
TRBD2	TRBV19	TRBJ2-5	-	TGTGCCAGTAGTAGGACTAGCTCGGAGACCCAGTACTTC	CASSRTSSETQYF
TRBD2	TRBV9	TRBJ2-3	-	TGTGCCAGCAGCCCTGGGGTGGCGGGGGTTGGTACGCAGTATTTT	CASSPGVAGVGTQYF
-	TRBV14	TRBJ2-2	-	TGTGCCAGCAGCCAAGAATACCTAAGGAGGAGAGCCGGGGAGCTGTTTTTT	CASSQEYLRRRAGELFF
-	TRBV6-1	TRBJ2-5	-	TGTGCCAGCAGTGAATCTACGGGGGGCGCCTCAGAGACCCAGTACTTC	CASSESTGGASETQYF
-	TRBV12-3/TRBV12-4	TRBJ2-1	-	TGTGCCAGCAGCTCCCCGAGCGCTCGGGTCTTC	CASSSPSARVF
TRBD2	TRBV6-5	TRBJ2-7	-	TGTGCCAGCAGCCGGCTAGCGGGGTGGGAGCAGTACTTC	CASSRLAGWEQYF
-	TRBV7-8	TRBJ1-2	-	TGTGCCAGCAGCTTCAGGCAGGGGCGTCTTCTAGATGGCTACACCTTC	CASSFRQGRLLDGYTF
-	TRBV5-1	TRBJ1-1	-	TGCGCCAGCAGCTTGAGAGGGGCGTTGAACACTGAAGCTTTCTTT	CASSLRGALNTEAFF
TRBD1	TRBV18	TRBJ1-3	-	TGTGCCAGCTCACCTTCGACAGGGGTTGGAAACACCATATATTTT	CASSPSTGVGNTIYF
-	TRBV10-1	TRBJ2-5	-	TGCGCCAGCAGTGAGTCTGTGGGGTCCCAAGAGACCCAGTACTTC	CASSESVGSQETQYF
-	TRBV21-1	TRBJ2-5	-	TGTGCCAGCAGCTATATTAATAGGGGGCGAGAGACCCAGTACTTC	CASSYINRGRETQYF
-	TRBV19	TRBJ2-3	-	TGTGCCACCAACCACGTGGGTGGGGTGAGCACAGATACGCAGTATTTT	CATNHVGGVSTDTQYF
-	TRBV9	TRBJ1-1	-	TGTGCCAGCAGCCCAAAACGATTTGGGGATCTTACGAACACTGAAGCTTTCTTT	CASSPKRFGDLTNTEAFF
-	TRBV3-1/TRBV3-2	TRBJ2-7	few	TGTGCCAGCAGCTCCGGCGGGGTACGTACCTACGAGCAGTACTTC	CASSSGGVRTYEQYF
TRBD2	TRBV5-8	TRBJ2-4	-	TGTGCCAGCTGCGAGCGGGAGGGCCAAACTTGCATTCAGTACTTC	CASCEREGQTCIQYF
TRBD2	TRBV5-1	TRBJ2-3	-	TGCGCCAGCAGCTTGGGACCTAGCGGGCAGAGCACAGATACGCAGTATTTT	CASSLGPSGQSTDTQYF
-	TRBV7-3	TRBJ2-3	-	TGTGCCAGCAGCCCAGACAGCCGTCCACCAGATACGCAGTATTTT	CASSPDSRPPDTQYF
-	TRBV3-1/TRBV3-2	TRBJ1-5	-	TGTGCCAGCAGCGCGCGTTCAGGGGTGGGCCAGCCCCAGCATTTT	CASSARSGVGQPQHF
TRBD2	TRBV3-1/TRBV3-2	TRBJ2-5	-	TGTGCCAGCAGCCGTGGGACTAGCGGGAGGGAGACCCAGTACTTC	CASSRGTSGRETQYF
-	TRBV4-2	TRBJ2-2	-	TGTGCCAGCAGCCTCCTTGACCCGGACGGCGGGGAGCTGTTTTTT	CASSLLDPDGGELFF
TRBD2	TRBV6-6	TRBJ2-1	-	TGTGCCAGCAGTCACACCTCCGGGACTAGCGGGAGAGGGGAGCAGTTCTTC	CASSHTSGTSGRGEQFF
TRBD1	TRBV3-1/TRBV3-2	TRBJ2-2	-	TGTGCCAGCAGCCAAGGGCCGGGACAGAAAAACACCGGGGAGCTGTTTTTT	CASSQGPGQKNTGELFF
-	TRBV11-3	TRBJ2-1	-	TGTGCCAGCAGCTTCGGTCAAGCACGGAATGAGCAGTTCTTC	CASSFGQARNEQFF
TRBD2	TRBV3-1/TRBV3-2	TRBJ2-1	once	TGTGCCAGCAGCCAAGTCGGGGGGGGGTACAATGAGCAGTTCTTC	CASSQVGGGYNEQFF
-	TRBV30	TRBJ1-6	-	TGTGCCTGGACTCCCCCGCGGTATAATTCACCCCTCCACTTT	CAWTPPRYNSPLHF
-	TRBV7-2	TRBJ2-5	-	TGTGCCAGCAGCTTAGATAGAGTCTCGACCCAGTACTTC	CASSLDRVSTQYF
-	TRBV5-4	TRBJ1-1	few	TGTGCCAGCAGACTCGGACAGCTAGACACTGAAGCTTTCTTT	CASRLGQLDTEAFF
TRBD1	TRBV7-9	TRBJ2-3	-	TGTGCCAGCAGCTTAGGTGGACAGGGTACAGATACGCAGTATTTT	CASSLGGQGTDTQYF
-	TRBV11-2	TRBJ2-1	-	TGTGCCAGCAGCCCTGCCTGGGATGAGCAGTTCTTC	CASSPAWDEQFF
TRBD2	TRBV3-1/TRBV3-2	TRBJ2-1	-	TGTGCCAGCAGCCAGGACGGCTCCCTAGCGGGAGGCCACAATGAGCAGTTCTTC	CASSQDGSLAGGHNEQFF
-	TRBV10-3	TRBJ1-2	-	TGTGCCATCAGTGAGTTGGGAGGTGGCTACACCTTC	CAISELGGGYTF
-	TRBV18	TRBJ1-2	-	TGTGCCAGCTCACCAAATATCCAGGGAGTGAAAAACACTAACTATGGCTACACCTTC	CASSPNIQGVKNTNYGYTF
-	TRBV27	TRBJ2-7	-	TGTGCCAGCAGTTTATCCGGTTTGGGACATTGGTACTTC	CASSLSGLGHWYF
TRBD1	TRBV7-9	TRBJ2-7	-	TGTGCCAGCAGCCCCGGGACAGGGGTTTCGGAGCAGTACTTC	CASSPGTGVSEQYF
-	TRBV28	TRBJ2-3	-	TGTGCCAGCAGCCCCGTTTGGGGGCGGGAGACAGATACGCAGTATTTT	CASSPVWGRETDTQYF
-	TRBV14	TRBJ1-6	few	TGTGCCAGCAGCCTCACAGGTGATTCACCCCTCCACTTT	CASSLTGDSPLHF
TRBD1	TRBV24-1	TRBJ2-3	-	TGTGCCACCAGTGATTTAGGACAGGGAGCGGCAGATACGCAGTATTTT	CATSDLGQGAADTQYF
TRBD1	TRBV27	TRBJ2-7	-	TGTGCCAGCAGACCCGGGACAGGGTACAGCGAGCAGTACTTC	CASRPGTGYSEQYF
-	TRBV5-1	TRBJ2-5	-	TGCGCCAGCAGCGTATCCGGGACTGTGGAGACCCAGTACTTC	CASSVSGTVETQYF
TRBD1	TRBV7-9	TRBJ2-5	-	TGTGCCAGCAGCCCCAGGGGGCCAGAGACCCAGTACTTC	CASSPRGPETQYF
TRBD1	TRBV5-1	TRBJ1-2	-	TGCGCCAGCAGTCTCGACAGGGGGGACTATGGCTACACCTTC	CASSLDRGDYGYTF
-	TRBV5-6	TRBJ2-3	-	TGTGCCAGCAGCTTGGTTCCAGGCCAGGGAACAGATACGCAGTATTTT	CASSLVPGQGTDTQYF
TRBD2	TRBV2	TRBJ2-7	-	TGTGCCAGCAGTGATGTGGCTAGCGGGGGCTACGAGCAGTACTTC	CASSDVASGGYEQYF